This T cell receptor beta chain was sequenced in a study of Graves' ophthalmopathy and Graves' hyperthyroidism. V was pared by 1 base and J by 10 bases, with 9 bases of the junction left unmatched. Looked up from germline, CDR1 is SGHTA and CDR2 is FQGNSA. CDR3 length equals 14 residues. This clonotype was seen ten or more times. RNA transcripts were the source from which TCR beta CDR3 regions were amplified. HTBI primers were used in a first-round RT-PCR, which preceded a second-round multiplex PCR. From the multiplex PCR reads, TCRdb called clonotypes with MiXCR, one entry per CDR3 protein. Of about 420,000 distinct CDR3 sequences in the sample, roughly 21% were seen once.

Sequenced input: peripheral blood. The gene calls are TRBV7-2 and TRBJ1-2; 7 bases are a match to TRBD1. The source is a woman between 18 and 29 years old with stable Graves' hyperthyroidism. CDR3 bases: TGTGCCAGCAGCTTAGAAGCAGGGGGGATGGTCTACACCTTC. This sequence encodes CASSLEAGGMVYTF.